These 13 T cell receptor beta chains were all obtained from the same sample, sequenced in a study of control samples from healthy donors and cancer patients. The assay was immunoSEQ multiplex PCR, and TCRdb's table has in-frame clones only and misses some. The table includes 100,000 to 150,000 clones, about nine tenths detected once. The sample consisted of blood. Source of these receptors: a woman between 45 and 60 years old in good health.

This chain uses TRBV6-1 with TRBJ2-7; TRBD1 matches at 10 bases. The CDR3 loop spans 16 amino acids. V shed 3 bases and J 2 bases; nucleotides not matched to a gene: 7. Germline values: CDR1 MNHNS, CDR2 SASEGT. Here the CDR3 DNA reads TGTGCCAGCAGTGATTCTGACAGGGGGCTTACCTACGAGCAGTACTTC. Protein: CASSDSDRGLTYEQYF.

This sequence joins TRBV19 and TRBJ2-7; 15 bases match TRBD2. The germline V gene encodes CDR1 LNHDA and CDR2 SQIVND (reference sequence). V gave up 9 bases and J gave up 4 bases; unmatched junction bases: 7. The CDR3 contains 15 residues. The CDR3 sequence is CASAPGLAGGYEQYF. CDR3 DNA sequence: TGTGCCAGCGCCCCGGGACTAGCGGGAGGATACGAGCAGTACTTC. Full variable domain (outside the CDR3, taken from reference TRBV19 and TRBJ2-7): DGGITQSPKYLFRKEGQNVTLSCEQNLNHDAMYWYRQDPGQGLRLIYYSQIVNDFQKGDIAEGYSVSREKKESFPLTVTSAQKNPTAFYLCASAPGLAGGYEQYFGPGTRLTVT.

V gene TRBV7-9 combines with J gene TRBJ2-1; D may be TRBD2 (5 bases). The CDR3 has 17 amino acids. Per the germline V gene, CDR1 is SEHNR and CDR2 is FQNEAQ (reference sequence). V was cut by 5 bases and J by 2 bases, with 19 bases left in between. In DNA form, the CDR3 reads TGTGCCAGCAGCCCCGGAGGCAAAGTCAGCCCCTACAATGAGCAGTTCTTC. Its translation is CASSPGGKVSPYNEQFF.

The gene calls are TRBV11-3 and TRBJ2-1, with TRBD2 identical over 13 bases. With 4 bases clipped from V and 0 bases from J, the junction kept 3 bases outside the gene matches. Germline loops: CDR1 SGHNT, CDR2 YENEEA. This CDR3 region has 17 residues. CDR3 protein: CASSSRTSGSSYNEQFF. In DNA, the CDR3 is TGTGCCAGCAGCTCCCGGACTAGCGGGAGCTCCTACAATGAGCAGTTCTTC. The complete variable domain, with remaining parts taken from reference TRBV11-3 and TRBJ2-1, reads EAGVVQSPRYKIIEKKQPVAFWCNPISGHNTLYWYLQNLGQGPELLIRYENEEAVDDSQLPKDRFSAERLKGVDSTLKIQPAELGDSAVYLCASSSRTSGSSYNEQFFGPGTRLTVL.

The CDR3 sequence: CASSERGGLRSQPQHF. The CDR3 coding sequence is TGTGCCAGCAGTGAGAGAGGAGGGCTTCGGAGTCAGCCCCAGCATTTT. The J gene is TRBJ1-5, the V gene TRBV6-1; no firm D call. The CDR3 spans 16 residues. V lost 3 bases to trimming and J lost 6 bases, with 18 bases between them. Germline V lookup: CDR1 MNHNS, CDR2 SASEGT.

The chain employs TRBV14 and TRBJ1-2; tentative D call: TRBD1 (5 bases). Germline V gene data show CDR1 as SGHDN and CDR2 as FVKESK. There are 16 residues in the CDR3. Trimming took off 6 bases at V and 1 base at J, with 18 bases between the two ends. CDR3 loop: CASSPVGQLNNYGYTF. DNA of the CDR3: TGTGCCAGCAGTCCAGTGGGGCAGCTAAATAACTATGGCTACACCTTC.

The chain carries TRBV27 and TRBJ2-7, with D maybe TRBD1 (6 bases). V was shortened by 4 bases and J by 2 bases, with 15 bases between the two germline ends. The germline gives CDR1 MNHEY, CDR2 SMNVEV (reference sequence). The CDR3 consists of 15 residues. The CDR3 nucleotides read TGTGCCAGCAGTTATGCCTCGGACAGTACCTACGAGCAGTACTTC. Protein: CASSYASDSTYEQYF.

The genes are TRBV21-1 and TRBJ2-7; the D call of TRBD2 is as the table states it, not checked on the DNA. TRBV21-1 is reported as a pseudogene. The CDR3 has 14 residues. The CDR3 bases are TGTGCCAGCAGCAAAGAGGGATTTCGGGGCGAGCAGTACTTC. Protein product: CASSKEGFRGEQYF.

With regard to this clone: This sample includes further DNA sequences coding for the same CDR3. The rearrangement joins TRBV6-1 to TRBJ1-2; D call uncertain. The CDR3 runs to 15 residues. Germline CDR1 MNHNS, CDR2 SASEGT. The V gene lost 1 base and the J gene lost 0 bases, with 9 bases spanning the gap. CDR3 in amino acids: CASSEEDKANYGYTF. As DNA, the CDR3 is TGTGCCAGCAGTGAAGAAGATAAGGCTAACTATGGCTACACCTTC.

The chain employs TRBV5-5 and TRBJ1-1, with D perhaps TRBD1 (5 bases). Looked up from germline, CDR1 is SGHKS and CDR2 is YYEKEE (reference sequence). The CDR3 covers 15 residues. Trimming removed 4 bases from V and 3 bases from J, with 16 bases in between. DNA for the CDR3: TGTGCCAGCAGCCTGGGGACGGTGGTCGACACTGAAGCTTTCTTT. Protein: CASSLGTVVDTEAFF.

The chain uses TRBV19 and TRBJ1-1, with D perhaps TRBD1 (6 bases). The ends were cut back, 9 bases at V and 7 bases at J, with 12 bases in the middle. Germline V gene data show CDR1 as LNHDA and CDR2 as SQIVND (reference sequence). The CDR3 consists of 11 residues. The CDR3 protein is CASGQKDEAFF. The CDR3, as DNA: TGTGCCAGCGGACAGAAAGATGAAGCTTTCTTT.

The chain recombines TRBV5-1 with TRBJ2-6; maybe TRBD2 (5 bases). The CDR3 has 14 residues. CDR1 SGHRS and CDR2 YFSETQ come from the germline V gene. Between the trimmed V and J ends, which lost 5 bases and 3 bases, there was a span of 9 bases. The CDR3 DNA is TGCGCCAGCAGGGAGGTTAGTGGGGCCAACGTCCTGACTTTC. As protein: CASREVSGANVLTF.

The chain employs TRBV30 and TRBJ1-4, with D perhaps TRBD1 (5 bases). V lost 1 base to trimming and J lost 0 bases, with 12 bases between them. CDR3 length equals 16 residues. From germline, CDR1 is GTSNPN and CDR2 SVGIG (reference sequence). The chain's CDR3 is CAWSGPGRTTNEKLFF. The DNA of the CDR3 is TGTGCCTGGAGTGGGCCAGGGCGAACAACTAATGAAAAACTGTTTTTT.